These 18 T cell receptor beta chains originate from one sample sequenced in a study of memory CD8 T cells in hepatitis C reinfection (dated by TCRdb to about 2017). Library preparation was by the immunoSEQ multiplex PCR assay. TCRdb re-hosts the immuneACCESS table, in-frame sequences only. Its copies lack some clones; in the studies checked, an unresolved V gene accounts for under half of them, and the cause for the rest is not known. This sample gives about 45,000 clones in total; roughly 88% of them show up just once. Clones ranked in the top ten supply 1.2% of the sample. The time point label of this sample denotes: peak reinfection, 3 to 8 weeks after reinfection detection. Sorted cells were sequenced directly ex vivo, with no in vitro expansion before TCR sequencing. Sequences were obtained from naive CD8+ T cells sorted from blood. According to the study, the label for this sample's cell subset or site signals: total naive CD8+CD45RO- T cells. The receptors stem from a man in his late teens or twenties with hepatitis C virus infection.

This chain uses TRBV13 with TRBJ2-3; 13 bases agree with TRBD2. The germline V gene has CDR1 PRHDT and CDR2 FYEKMQ (reference sequence). V lost 5 bases and J lost 4; bases outside the gene matches: 3. This CDR3 region has 15 residues. CDR3: CASSALAGGADTQYF. CDR3 nucleotides: TGTGCCAGCAGCGCACTAGCGGGGGGGGCAGATACGCAGTATTTT.

This clone is classed as medium-sized. The genes are TRBV7-2 and TRBJ1-3; D is ambiguous. The CDR3 totals 14 residues. Germline V gene data show CDR1 as SGHTA and CDR2 as FQGNSA. Trimming left V 0 bases short and J 4 bases short, with 7 bases between. CDR3 protein: CASSLAAAGNTIYF. The CDR3 DNA is TGTGCCAGCAGCTTAGCGGCAGCGGGAAACACCATATATTTT.

This clone showed up just a few times. The chain links TRBV4-1 to TRBJ1-1, with D possibly being TRBD1 (6 bases). Looked up from germline, CDR1 is MGHRA and CDR2 is YSYEKL. Trimming took 4 bases from V and 8 from J, leaving 14 bases between them. This CDR3 spans 13 amino acids. The CDR3 loop is CASSLWGGAEAFF. In DNA, the CDR3 is TGCGCCAGCAGCCTATGGGGGGGGGCAGAAGCTTTCTTT.

The chain recombines TRBV4-3 with TRBJ1-3, with a tentative D call TRBD1 (6 bases). CDR1 and CDR2 (germline): LGHNA, YSLEER. This CDR3 has 17 amino acids. V was cut by 0 bases and J by 0 bases, with 12 bases left in between. CDR3 sequence: CASSQERTASSGNTIYF. The DNA of the CDR3 is TGCGCCAGCAGCCAAGAACGGACAGCGAGCTCTGGAAACACCATATATTTT.

The V gene is TRBV7-8, the J gene TRBJ2-5; D not resolved. CDR3 length equals 15 residues. The V gene lost 5 bases and the J gene lost 1 base, with 14 bases spanning the gap. Germline V gene lookup returns CDR1 SGHVS and CDR2 FQNEAQ. Here the CDR3 DNA reads TGTGCCAGCAGCAGAGTCGGCGGTATCCAAGAGACCCAGTACTTC. Protein sequence: CASSRVGGIQETQYF.

The chain combines TRBV5-1 with TRBJ2-7; 14 nucleotides align to TRBD2. V dropped 5 bases and J dropped 4; count of bases not matched to a gene: 5. The CDR3 is 15 amino acids. Germline values: CDR1 SGHRS, CDR2 YFSETQ. The CDR3 spells CASRVGLAGAYEQYF. The CDR3 DNA sequence: TGCGCCAGCAGAGTGGGACTAGCGGGGGCGTACGAGCAGTACTTC.

The chain recombines TRBV7-2 with TRBJ2-5; 10 bases are shared with TRBD2. V lost 2 bases and J lost 4; bases outside the gene matches: 4. CDR1 is SGHTA, CDR2 FQGNSA, per germline. The CDR3 is 15 amino acids. The CDR3 sequence: CASSLRTSGLETQYF. The CDR3 nucleotides are TGTGCCAGCAGCTTAAGGACTAGCGGTCTAGAGACCCAGTACTTC. Using reference TRBV7-2 and TRBJ2-5 for the parts outside the CDR3, the full variable domain is GAGVSQSPSNKVTEKGKDVELRCDPISGHTALYWYRQSLGQGLEFLIYFQGNSAPDKSGLPSDRFSAERTGGSVSTLTIQRTQQEDSAVYLCASSLRTSGLETQYFGPGTRLLVL.

The chain combines TRBV7-6 with TRBJ2-2, with TRBD1 identical over 7 bases. The CDR3 sequence is 16 residues long. The ends lost 1 base at V and 3 bases at J; junction bases unmatched: 5. Germline-derived CDR1 and CDR2 are SGHVS and FNYEAQ. The CDR3 here is CASSLGQGRDTGELFF. The CDR3 coding sequence is TGTGCCAGCAGCTTAGGACAGGGCCGGGACACCGGGGAGCTGTTTTTT.

The chain has TRBV7-9 and TRBJ2-7; TRBD2 agrees at 10 bases. Per the germline V gene, CDR1 is SEHNR and CDR2 is FQNEAQ (reference sequence). V lost 2 bases, J lost 5 bases, and 3 bases stayed unmatched. This CDR3 is 14 amino acids long. This chain's CDR3 is CASSLTTSGNEQYF. CDR3 in DNA: TGTGCCAGCAGCTTAACCACTAGCGGGAACGAGCAGTACTTC.

V usage is TRBV27 and J usage is TRBJ2-5, with D possibly being TRBD2 (6 bases). V was cut by 1 base and J by 4 bases, with 16 bases left in between. CDR1 is MNHEY, CDR2 SMNVEV, per germline (reference sequence). The CDR3 has 16 residues. CDR3 region: CASSLYGGVGGETQYF. The CDR3 DNA reads as TGTGCCAGCAGTTTATACGGGGGAGTGGGGGGAGAGACCCAGTACTTC.

This chain joins TRBV14 and TRBJ1-3, with D perhaps matching TRBD1 (6 bases). Germline V lookup: CDR1 SGHDN, CDR2 FVKESK. The CDR3 covers 14 residues. Trimming removed 4 bases at V and 4 bases at J, with 11 bases between. In DNA form, the CDR3 reads TGTGCCAGCAGCCGAACAGGGTCCGGAAACACCATATATTTT. Amino acid sequence: CASSRTGSGNTIYF.

The V gene is TRBV5-5, the J gene TRBJ1-1; the D is unclear. Germline CDR1 is SGHKS and CDR2 is YYEKEE (reference sequence). The CDR3 loop spans 19 amino acids. V was cut by 4 bases and J by 4 bases, with 29 bases left in between. This CDR3 reads CASSPHLGIETADSTEAFF. For the CDR3, the DNA is TGTGCCAGCAGCCCCCATCTTGGTATCGAGACTGCGGATTCCACTGAAGCTTTCTTT.

The rearrangement joins TRBV6-6 to TRBJ2-4; a weak D match, TRBD1 (5 bases). The CDR3 length is 14 residues. Trimming pared 5 bases from V and 5 bases from J, leaving 13 bases between. The V gene's germline CDR1 is MNHNY and CDR2 SVGAGI (reference sequence). The DNA of the CDR3 is TGTGCCAGCAGTAGTACGATCAGGGAAAACATTCAGTACTTC. This gives the protein CASSSTIRENIQYF.

V is TRBV6-5 and J is TRBJ1-5; weak D call: TRBD1 (5 bases). Germline CDR1 reads MNHEY; CDR2 reads SVGAGI. The CDR3 has 13 amino acids. Trimming took 5 bases from V and 3 from J, leaving 8 bases between them. CDR3 region: CASSKGDNQPQHF. CDR3 bases: TGTGCCAGCAGTAAAGGGGACAATCAGCCCCAGCATTTT.

The chain joins TRBV27 to TRBJ1-2; possible D gene TRBD1, 5 bases. This CDR3 is 14 amino acids long. V was clipped by 3 bases and J by 2 bases, with 10 bases between them. Germline values: CDR1 MNHEY, CDR2 SMNVEV (reference sequence). In nucleotides, the CDR3 is TGTGCCAGCAGTTTCGACAGTCGAAACTATGGCTACACCTTC. Its translation is CASSFDSRNYGYTF.

V gene TRBV13 combines with J gene TRBJ2-1; 8 nucleotides match TRBD2. The CDR3 sequence is 15 residues long. The germline V gene has CDR1 PRHDT and CDR2 FYEKMQ (reference sequence). The junction had 3 bases not matched to a gene; V was cut back by 0 bases and J by 5 bases. CDR3 sequence: CASSLGLAANNEQFF. For the CDR3, the DNA is TGTGCCAGCAGCTTAGGACTAGCGGCAAACAATGAGCAGTTCTTC.

The chain joins TRBV6-1 to TRBJ1-5; D perhaps matches TRBD1 (5 bases). CDR3 size: 16 residues. V was trimmed by 7 bases and J by 0 bases, leaving 16 bases between them. Germline V gene data show CDR1 as MNHNS and CDR2 as SASEGT. The DNA for the CDR3 is TGTGCCAGCATTGACAAGGGGCCCCTTAGCAATCAGCCCCAGCATTTT. It codes for CASIDKGPLSNQPQHF.

The V call is TRBV6-1, the J call TRBJ1-1; the D gene is possibly TRBD1 (6 bases). Between the trimmed V and J ends, which lost 8 bases and 3 bases, there was a span of 16 bases. There are 14 residues in the CDR3. Germline values: CDR1 MNHNS, CDR2 SASEGT. This CDR3 is CASVQGRGYTEAFF. For the CDR3, the DNA is TGTGCCAGCGTCCAGGGGCGGGGGTACACTGAAGCTTTCTTT.